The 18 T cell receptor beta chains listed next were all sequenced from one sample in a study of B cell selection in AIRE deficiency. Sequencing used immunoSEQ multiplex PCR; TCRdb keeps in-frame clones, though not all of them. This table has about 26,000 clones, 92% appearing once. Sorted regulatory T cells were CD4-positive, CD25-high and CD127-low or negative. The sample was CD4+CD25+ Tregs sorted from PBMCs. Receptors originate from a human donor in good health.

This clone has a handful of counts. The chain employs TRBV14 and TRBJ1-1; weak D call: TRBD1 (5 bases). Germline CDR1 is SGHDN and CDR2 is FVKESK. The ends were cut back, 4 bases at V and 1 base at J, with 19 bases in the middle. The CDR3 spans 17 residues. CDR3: CASSPRYTGSSNTEAFF. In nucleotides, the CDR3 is TGTGCCAGCAGCCCAAGATATACAGGATCCTCGAACACTGAAGCTTTCTTT. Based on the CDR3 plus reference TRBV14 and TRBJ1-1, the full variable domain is EAGVTQFPSHSVIEKGQTVTLRCDPISGHDNLYWYRRVMGKEIKFLLHFVKESKQDESGMPNNRFLAERTGGTYSTLKVQPAELEDSGVYFCASSPRYTGSSNTEAFFGQGTRLTVV.

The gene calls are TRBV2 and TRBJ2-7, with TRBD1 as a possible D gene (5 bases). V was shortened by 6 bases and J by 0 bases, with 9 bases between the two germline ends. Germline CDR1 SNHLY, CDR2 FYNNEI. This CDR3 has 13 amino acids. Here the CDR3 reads CASRQDGSYEQYF. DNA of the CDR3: TGTGCCAGCAGACAGGACGGCTCCTACGAGCAGTACTTC.

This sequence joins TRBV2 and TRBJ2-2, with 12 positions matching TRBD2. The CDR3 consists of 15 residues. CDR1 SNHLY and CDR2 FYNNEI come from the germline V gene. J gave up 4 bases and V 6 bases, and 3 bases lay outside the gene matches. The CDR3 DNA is TGTGCCAGCAGACTAGCGGGGGGTGGCACCGGGGAGCTGTTTTTT. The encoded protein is CASRLAGGGTGELFF.

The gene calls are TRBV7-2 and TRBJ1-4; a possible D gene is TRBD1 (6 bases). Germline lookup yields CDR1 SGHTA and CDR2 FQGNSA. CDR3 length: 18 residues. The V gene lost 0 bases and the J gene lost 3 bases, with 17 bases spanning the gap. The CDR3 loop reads CASSLARRGGTANEKLFF. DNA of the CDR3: TGTGCCAGCAGCTTAGCTCGCAGGGGAGGGACGGCTAATGAAAAACTGTTTTTT.

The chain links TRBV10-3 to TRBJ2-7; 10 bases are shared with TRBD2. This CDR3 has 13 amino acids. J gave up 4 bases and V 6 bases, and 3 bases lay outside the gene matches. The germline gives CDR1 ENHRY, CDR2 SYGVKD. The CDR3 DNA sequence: TGTGCCATCAGGAGCGGGGGGGTGTACGAGCAGTACTTC. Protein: CAIRSGGVYEQYF.

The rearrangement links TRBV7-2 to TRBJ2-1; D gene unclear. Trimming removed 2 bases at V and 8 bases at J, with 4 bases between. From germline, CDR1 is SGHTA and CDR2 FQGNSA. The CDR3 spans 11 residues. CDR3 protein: CASSLLYEQFF. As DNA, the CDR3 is TGTGCCAGCAGCTTATTGTATGAGCAGTTCTTC.

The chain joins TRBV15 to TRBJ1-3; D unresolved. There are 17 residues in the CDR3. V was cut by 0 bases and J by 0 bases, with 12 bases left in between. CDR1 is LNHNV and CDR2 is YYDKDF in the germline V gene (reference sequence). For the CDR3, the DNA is TGTGCCACCAGCAGAGATCGACCCCTCTTCTCTGGAAACACCATATATTTT. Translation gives CATSRDRPLFSGNTIYF.

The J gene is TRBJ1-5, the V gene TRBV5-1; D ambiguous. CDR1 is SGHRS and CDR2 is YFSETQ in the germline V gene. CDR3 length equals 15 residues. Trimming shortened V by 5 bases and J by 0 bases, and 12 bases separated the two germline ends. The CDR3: CASRRSTSSNQPQHF. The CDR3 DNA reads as TGCGCCAGCAGGAGGAGTACCTCTAGCAATCAGCCCCAGCATTTT.

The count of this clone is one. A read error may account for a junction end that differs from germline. CDR3 coding DNA: TGTGCCAGCACCACCGGGGGGGCCCAAATCTTC. It codes for CASTTGGAQIF. The chain recombines TRBV6-6 with TRBJ2-7; 8 nucleotides agree with TRBD2. Germline V lookup: CDR1 MNHNY, CDR2 SVGAGI (reference sequence). This CDR3 is built from 11 residues.

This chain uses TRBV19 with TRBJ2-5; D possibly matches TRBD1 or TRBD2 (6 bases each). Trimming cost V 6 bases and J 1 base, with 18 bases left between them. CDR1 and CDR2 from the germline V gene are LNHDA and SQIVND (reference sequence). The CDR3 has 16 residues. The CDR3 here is CASRREGGRLQETQYF. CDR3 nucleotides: TGTGCCAGTAGAAGGGAAGGGGGGCGCCTCCAAGAGACCCAGTACTTC.

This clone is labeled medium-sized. The CDR3 DNA reads TGTGCCAGCTCTCCCCGGACAGATGAGCAGTACTTC. This translates into CASSPRTDEQYF. The chain carries TRBV18 and TRBJ2-7; TRBD1 is a possible D gene (6 bases). CDR1 and CDR2 (germline): KGHSH, LQKENI. The CDR3 is 12 amino acids. V gave up 6 bases and J gave up 7 bases, with 13 bases separating them.

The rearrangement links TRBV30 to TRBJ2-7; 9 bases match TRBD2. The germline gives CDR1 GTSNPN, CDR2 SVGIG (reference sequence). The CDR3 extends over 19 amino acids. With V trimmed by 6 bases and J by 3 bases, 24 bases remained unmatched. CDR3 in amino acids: CACVPPWRGGPKPFYEQYF. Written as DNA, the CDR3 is TGTGCCTGCGTCCCCCCCTGGCGGGGGGGCCCTAAACCATTCTACGAGCAGTACTTC.

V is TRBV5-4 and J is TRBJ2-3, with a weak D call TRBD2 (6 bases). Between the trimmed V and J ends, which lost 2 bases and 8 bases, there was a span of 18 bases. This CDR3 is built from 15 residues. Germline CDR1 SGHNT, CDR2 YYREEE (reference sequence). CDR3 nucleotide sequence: TGTGCCAGCAGCTTTTTTCGGGACTCCGCTGTTACGCAGTATTTT. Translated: CASSFFRDSAVTQYF.

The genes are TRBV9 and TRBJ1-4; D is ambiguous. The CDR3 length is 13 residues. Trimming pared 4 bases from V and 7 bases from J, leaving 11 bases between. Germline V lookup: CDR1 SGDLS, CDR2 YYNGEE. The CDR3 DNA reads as TGTGCCAGCAGCCCTACGGGTAGTGAAAAACTGTTTTTT. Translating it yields CASSPTGSEKLFF.

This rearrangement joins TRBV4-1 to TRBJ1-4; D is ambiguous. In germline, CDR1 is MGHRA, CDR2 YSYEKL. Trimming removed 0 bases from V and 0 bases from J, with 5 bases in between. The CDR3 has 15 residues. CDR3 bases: TGCGCCAGCAGCCAAGACAGTGCAACTAATGAAAAACTGTTTTTT. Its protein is CASSQDSATNEKLFF.

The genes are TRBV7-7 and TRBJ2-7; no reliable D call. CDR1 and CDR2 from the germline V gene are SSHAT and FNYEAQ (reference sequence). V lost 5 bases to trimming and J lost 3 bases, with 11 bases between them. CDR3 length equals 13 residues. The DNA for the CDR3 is TGTGCCAGCAGCCCGCAGAACGGCTACGAGCAGTACTTC. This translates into CASSPQNGYEQYF.

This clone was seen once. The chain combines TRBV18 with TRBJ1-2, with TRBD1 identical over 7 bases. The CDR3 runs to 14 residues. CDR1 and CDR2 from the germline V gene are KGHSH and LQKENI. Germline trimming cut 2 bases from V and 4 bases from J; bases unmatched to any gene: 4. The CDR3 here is CASSPGQASYGYTF. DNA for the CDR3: TGTGCCAGCTCACCAGGACAGGCCAGCTATGGCTACACCTTC.

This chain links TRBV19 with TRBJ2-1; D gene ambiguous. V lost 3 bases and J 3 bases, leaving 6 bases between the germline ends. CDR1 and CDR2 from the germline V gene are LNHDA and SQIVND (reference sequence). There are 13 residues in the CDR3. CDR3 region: CASSILGYNEQFF. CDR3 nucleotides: TGTGCCAGTAGTATTTTGGGCTACAATGAGCAGTTCTTC.